This T cell receptor (beta chain) was found in a study of identical twins. The table lists this clonotype with many counts. What it binds is unknown. Trimming removed 3 bases at V and 0 bases at J, with 9 bases between. Germline V gene sequence: CDR1 MGHRA, CDR2 YSYEKL. This CDR3 spans 15 amino acids. Study observations and caveats: Those out-of-frame alpha sequences shared by twins showed an excess of low generation probability.

The cDNA had a unique molecular identifier and a template-switch universal primer site. TCRdb ran MiXCR on the 5' RACE reads and lists one entry per CDR3 protein. The sample has 240,000 or so distinct CDR3 sequences; 5.5% to 8% are singletons. A further study also used this sample, focusing on yellow fever vaccine responses in identical twins.

The chain recombines TRBV4-1 with TRBJ1-5; D uncertain. This clonotype originated in a young woman in good health. Sequencing was done on a sample of memory (CD45RO+) T cells sorted from blood. This CDR3 is CASSHEDLSNQPQHF. The CDR3 nucleotides read TGCGCCAGCAGCCATGAGGATCTTAGCAATCAGCCCCAGCATTTT.